The sequence of this TCR beta chain was determined in a study of blood T cells in healthy people across ages. Findings and limits, study-wide: More naive CD4+ cells and higher diversity marked long-lived donors relative to aged donors. Considered underestimates were the diversity estimates obtained from one million T cells.

A word on this clonotype: No antigen is known for it.

The CDR3 covers 14 residues. V lost 0 bases and J 2 bases, leaving 10 bases between the germline ends. Germline CDR1 reads DFQATT; CDR2 reads SNEGSKA (reference sequence). Sample-barcoded 5' priming and a J-beta primer mix drove a second PCR of 7 to 11 cycles. Each cDNA molecule, via a template-switch adaptor with 12 random nucleotides, was tagged. TCRdb re-called the 5' RACE reads through MiXCR, storing one row per CDR3 protein. Found here are about 1.5 million distinct CDR3 sequences, approximately 43% of them singletons; the top ten hold about 4%. Every donor contributed about 10 milliliters of peripheral blood by blood draw.

What was sequenced was blood. This TCR came from a woman aged 18-29 years in good health. The chain is built from TRBV20-1 and TRBJ1-1, with D unresolved. The chain's CDR3 is CSARDRIHNTEAFF. Here the CDR3 DNA reads TGCAGTGCTAGAGATAGAATTCACAACACTGAAGCTTTCTTT.